The 12 T cell receptor beta chains below all came from one sample that was sequenced in a study of cytomegalovirus exposure and HLA in healthy donors. The primer mix had 60 Vbeta and 13 Jbeta primers. Assay used: immunoSEQ multiplex PCR; TCRdb lists only in-frame clones, some missing. The sample includes approximately 190,000 clones, 75% to 90% of them seen just once. Sequenced material: PBMCs. Receptor source: a man between 35 and 55 years old in good health and CMV-seropositive.

The chain carries TRBV4-3 and TRBJ1-5; 7 bases line up with TRBD1. The CDR3 covers 15 residues. Germline V gene data show CDR1 as LGHNA and CDR2 as YSLEER. V lost 4 bases and J lost 5; bases outside the gene matches: 8. DNA for the CDR3: TGCGCCAGCAGCCGCGTTGCAGGGGGTGATCAGCCCCAGCATTTT. It encodes CASSRVAGGDQPQHF.

This clone was observed once. The chain joins TRBV18 to TRBJ2-1; the match to TRBD2 covers 9 bases. The CDR3 spans 15 residues. CDR1 and CDR2 from the germline V gene are KGHSH and LQKENI. Trimming removed 3 bases from V and 7 bases from J; junction bases left unmatched: 7. CDR3 sequence: CASSPPGLAYNEQFF. The CDR3 DNA reads TGTGCCAGCTCACCGCCGGGACTAGCATATAATGAGCAGTTCTTC.

The rearrangement uses TRBV5-1 and TRBJ1-1, with D maybe TRBD1 (6 bases). This CDR3 has 15 amino acids. The V gene's germline CDR1 is SGHRS and CDR2 YFSETQ. V lost 2 bases to trimming and J lost 2 bases, with 13 bases between them. The CDR3 DNA sequence: TGCGCCAGCAGCTTCGGACAGACGCTCAACACTGAAGCTTTCTTT. As protein: CASSFGQTLNTEAFF.

The chain has TRBV7-3 and TRBJ2-7; TRBD2 might be the D (5 bases). V dropped 5 bases and J dropped 3 bases, with 11 bases sitting between them. CDR1 SGHTA and CDR2 FQGTGA come from the germline V gene. There are 13 residues in the CDR3. The CDR3: CASSSGLGYEQYF. CDR3 nucleotides: TGTGCCAGCAGCAGTGGACTGGGCTACGAGCAGTACTTC.

The V and J genes are TRBV5-4 and TRBJ1-1; D is possibly TRBD1 (5 bases). CDR1 and CDR2 from the germline V gene are SGHNT and YYREEE (reference sequence). CDR3 length equals 14 residues. The ends were cut back, 3 bases at V and 4 bases at J, with 13 bases in the middle. CDR3 residues: CASSSGLEGTEAFF. The CDR3 DNA is TGTGCCAGCAGCTCAGGGCTGGAGGGCACTGAAGCTTTCTTT. Supplemented by reference TRBV5-4 and TRBJ1-1, the full variable domain reads ETGVTQSPTHLIKTRGQQVTLRCSSQSGHNTVSWYQQALGQGPQFIFQYYREEENGRGNFPPRFSGLQFPNYSSELNVNALELDDSALYLCASSSGLEGTEAFFGQGTRLTVV.

This rearrangement joins TRBV11-1 to TRBJ1-1; D is unresolved. From germline, CDR1 is SGHAT and CDR2 FQDESV (reference sequence). The V gene lost 5 bases and the J gene lost 4 bases, with 20 bases spanning the gap. The CDR3 has 16 residues. The CDR3 region is CASSLGTGFSSTEAFF. The CDR3 DNA follows: TGTGCCAGCAGCCTCGGAACGGGGTTTTCGAGCACTGAAGCTTTCTTT. Full variable domain (remainder filled in from reference TRBV11-1 and TRBJ1-1): EAEVAQSPRYKITEKSQAVAFWCDPISGHATLYWYRQILGQGPELLVQFQDESVVDDSQLPKDRFSAERLKGVDSTLKIQPAELGDSAMYLCASSLGTGFSSTEAFFGQGTRLTVV.

The V call is TRBV19, the J call TRBJ2-7, with D perhaps matching TRBD1 (5 bases). Trimming removed 1 base from V and 5 bases from J, with 12 bases in between. This CDR3 has 14 amino acids. Looked up from germline, CDR1 is LNHDA and CDR2 is SQIVND (reference sequence). As DNA, the CDR3 is TGTGCCAGTAGTATAGTTGACAGAGGCCACGAGCAGTACTTC. Protein sequence: CASSIVDRGHEQYF.

The V gene is TRBV10-2, the J gene TRBJ1-1; 10 nucleotides match TRBD1. J gave up 3 bases and V 8 bases, and 3 bases lay outside the gene matches. This CDR3 contains 13 residues. From germline, CDR1 is WSHSY and CDR2 SAAADI. The CDR3 region is CASGDRGDTEAFF. The CDR3 nucleotides read TGCGCCAGCGGGGACAGGGGAGACACTGAAGCTTTCTTT.

The chain links TRBV27 to TRBJ2-7, with TRBD1 as a possible D gene (6 bases). The V gene's germline CDR1 is MNHEY and CDR2 SMNVEV (reference sequence). The CDR3 is 17 residues long. The ends were cut back, 7 bases at V and 0 bases at J, with 22 bases in the middle. The CDR3 is CASTPPELWDTSYEQYF. CDR3 in DNA: TGTGCCAGCACCCCCCCCGAGCTGTGGGACACCTCCTACGAGCAGTACTTC.

J is TRBJ2-7 and V is TRBV10-3; 9 bases align to TRBD1. Germline CDR1 ENHRY, CDR2 SYGVKD. CDR3 length: 15 amino acids. The ends lost 0 bases at V and 3 bases at J; junction bases unmatched: 3. CDR3 nucleotides: TGTGCCATCAGTGAGTCGACAGGGGGTGTCTACGAGCAGTACTTC. It specifies CAISESTGGVYEQYF.

This chain uses TRBV28 with TRBJ1-1; D not resolved. The CDR3 runs to 14 residues. Trimming removed 6 bases at V and 4 bases at J, with 15 bases between. The germline V gene encodes CDR1 MDHEN and CDR2 SYDVKM. The CDR3 region is CASSPVPSGTEAFF. CDR3 bases: TGTGCCAGCAGCCCCGTCCCCTCGGGCACTGAAGCTTTCTTT.

This chain's CDR3 is CASSPRGVGTGIYEQYF. CDR3 sequence (DNA): TGTGCCAGTAGTCCTAGAGGGGTCGGGACAGGGATATACGAGCAGTACTTC. This chain connects TRBV19 to TRBJ2-7; 9 nucleotides line up with TRBD1. CDR1 and CDR2 from the germline V gene are LNHDA and SQIVND (reference sequence). Trimming at V came to 5 bases and at J to 4 bases, leaving 15 bases not matched to a gene. The CDR3 is 17 residues long.